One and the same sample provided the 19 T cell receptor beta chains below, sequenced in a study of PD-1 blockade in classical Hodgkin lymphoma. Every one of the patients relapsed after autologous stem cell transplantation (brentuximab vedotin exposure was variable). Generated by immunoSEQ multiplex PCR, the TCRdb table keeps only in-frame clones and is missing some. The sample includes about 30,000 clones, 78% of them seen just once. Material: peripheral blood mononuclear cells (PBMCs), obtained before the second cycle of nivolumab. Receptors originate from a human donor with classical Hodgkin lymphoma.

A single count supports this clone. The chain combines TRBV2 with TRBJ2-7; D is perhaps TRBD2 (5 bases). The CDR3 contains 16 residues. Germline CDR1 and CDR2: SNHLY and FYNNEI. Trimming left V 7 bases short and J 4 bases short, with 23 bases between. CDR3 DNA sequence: TGTGCCAGCACCGGCCCGGGGAAGCATAACGCGTACGAGCAGTACTTC. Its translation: CASTGPGKHNAYEQYF.

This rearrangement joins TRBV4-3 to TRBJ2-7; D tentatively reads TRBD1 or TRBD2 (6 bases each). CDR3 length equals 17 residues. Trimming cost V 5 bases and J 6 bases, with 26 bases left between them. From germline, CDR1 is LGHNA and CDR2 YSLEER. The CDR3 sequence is CASSKGVGGEFRTEQYF. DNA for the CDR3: TGCGCCAGCAGCAAGGGGGTCGGAGGGGAGTTCAGAACCGAGCAGTACTTC.

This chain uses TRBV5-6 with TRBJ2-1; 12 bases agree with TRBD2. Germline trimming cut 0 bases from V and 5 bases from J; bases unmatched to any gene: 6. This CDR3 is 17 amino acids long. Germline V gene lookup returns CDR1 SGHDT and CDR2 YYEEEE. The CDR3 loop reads CASSLVTSGGRDNEQFF. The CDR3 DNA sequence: TGTGCCAGCAGCTTGGTCACTAGCGGGGGGAGGGACAATGAGCAGTTCTTC.

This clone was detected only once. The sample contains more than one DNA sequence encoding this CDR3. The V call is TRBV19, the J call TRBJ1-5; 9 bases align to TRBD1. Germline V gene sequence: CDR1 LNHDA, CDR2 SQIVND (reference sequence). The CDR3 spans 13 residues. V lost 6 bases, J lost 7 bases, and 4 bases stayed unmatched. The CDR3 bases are TGTGCCAGTAGCCCGGACAGGGGACAGCCCCAGCATTTT. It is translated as CASSPDRGQPQHF.

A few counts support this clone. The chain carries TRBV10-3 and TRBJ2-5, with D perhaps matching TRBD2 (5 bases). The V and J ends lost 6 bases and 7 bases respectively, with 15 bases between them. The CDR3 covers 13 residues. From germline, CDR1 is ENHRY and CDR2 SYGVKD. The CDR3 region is CAIRQLERGTQYF. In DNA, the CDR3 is TGTGCCATCAGACAGCTGGAACGGGGGACCCAGTACTTC.

The CDR3 loop is CASSLGAGTNEKLFF. In DNA form, the CDR3 reads TGTGCCAGCAGCTTAGGAGCTGGAACTAATGAAAAACTGTTTTTT. The rearrangement uses TRBV7-6 and TRBJ1-4; D unresolved. V gave up 1 base and J gave up 1 base, with 7 bases separating them. The CDR3 loop spans 15 amino acids. CDR1 SGHVS and CDR2 FNYEAQ come from the germline V gene. Full variable domain (outside the CDR3, taken from reference TRBV7-6 and TRBJ1-4): GAGVSQSPRYKVTKRGQDVALRCDPISGHVSLYWYRQALGQGPEFLTYFNYEAQQDKSGLPNDRFSAERPEGSISTLTIQRTEQRDSAMYRCASSLGAGTNEKLFFGSGTQLSVL.

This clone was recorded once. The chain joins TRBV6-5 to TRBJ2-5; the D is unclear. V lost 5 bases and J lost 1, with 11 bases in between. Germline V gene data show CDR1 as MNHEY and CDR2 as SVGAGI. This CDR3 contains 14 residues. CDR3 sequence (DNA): TGTGCCAGCAGTGAAGGTCCAAGCCAAGAGACCCAGTACTTC. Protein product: CASSEGPSQETQYF.

CDR3 region: CASSPPGHHYEQYF. The CDR3 DNA reads TGTGCCAGCAGCCCTCCGGGACACCACTACGAGCAGTACTTC. This rearrangement joins TRBV9 to TRBJ2-7; D is perhaps TRBD1 (6 bases). This CDR3 spans 14 amino acids. Germline V gene lookup returns CDR1 SGDLS and CDR2 YYNGEE. Trimming removed 4 bases at V and 3 bases at J, with 14 bases between.

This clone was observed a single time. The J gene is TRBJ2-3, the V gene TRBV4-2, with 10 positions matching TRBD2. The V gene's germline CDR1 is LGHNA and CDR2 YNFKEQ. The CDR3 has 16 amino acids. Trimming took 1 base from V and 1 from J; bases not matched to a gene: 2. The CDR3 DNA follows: TGTGCCAGCAGCCAAGGGACTAGCGGACGCACAGATACGCAGTATTTT. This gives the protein CASSQGTSGRTDTQYF.

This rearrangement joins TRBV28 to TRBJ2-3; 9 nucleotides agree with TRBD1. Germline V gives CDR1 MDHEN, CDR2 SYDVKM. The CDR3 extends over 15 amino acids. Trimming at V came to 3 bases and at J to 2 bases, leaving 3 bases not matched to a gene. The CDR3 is CASSFGTGTTDTQYF. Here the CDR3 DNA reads TGTGCCAGCAGTTTTGGGACAGGGACCACAGATACGCAGTATTTT.

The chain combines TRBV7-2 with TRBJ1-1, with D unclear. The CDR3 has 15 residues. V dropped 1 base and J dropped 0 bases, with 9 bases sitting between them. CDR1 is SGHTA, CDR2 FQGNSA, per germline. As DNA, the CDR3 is TGTGCCAGCAGCTTAGTTGGGTCCATGAACACTGAAGCTTTCTTT. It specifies CASSLVGSMNTEAFF.

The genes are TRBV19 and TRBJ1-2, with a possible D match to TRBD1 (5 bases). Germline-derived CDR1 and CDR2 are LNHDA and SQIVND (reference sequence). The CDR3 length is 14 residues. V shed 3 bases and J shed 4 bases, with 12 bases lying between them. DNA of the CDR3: TGTGCCAGTAGTATCGGCAGGGCGCGCTATGGCTACACCTTC. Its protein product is CASSIGRARYGYTF. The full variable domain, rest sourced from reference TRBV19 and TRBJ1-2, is DGGITQSPKYLFRKEGQNVTLSCEQNLNHDAMYWYRQDPGQGLRLIYYSQIVNDFQKGDIAEGYSVSREKKESFPLTVTSAQKNPTAFYLCASSIGRARYGYTFGSGTRLTVV.

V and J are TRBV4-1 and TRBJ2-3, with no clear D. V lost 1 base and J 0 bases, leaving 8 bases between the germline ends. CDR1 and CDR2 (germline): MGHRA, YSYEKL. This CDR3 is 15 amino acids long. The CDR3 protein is CASSQGERSTDTQYF. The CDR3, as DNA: TGCGCCAGCAGCCAAGGAGAACGTAGCACAGATACGCAGTATTTT.

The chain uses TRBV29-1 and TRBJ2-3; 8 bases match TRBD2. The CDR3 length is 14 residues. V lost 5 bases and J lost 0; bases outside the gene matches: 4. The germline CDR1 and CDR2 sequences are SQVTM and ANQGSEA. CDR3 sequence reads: CSVSGGGSTDTQYF. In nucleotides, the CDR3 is TGCAGCGTTTCCGGGGGGGGTAGCACAGATACGCAGTATTTT.

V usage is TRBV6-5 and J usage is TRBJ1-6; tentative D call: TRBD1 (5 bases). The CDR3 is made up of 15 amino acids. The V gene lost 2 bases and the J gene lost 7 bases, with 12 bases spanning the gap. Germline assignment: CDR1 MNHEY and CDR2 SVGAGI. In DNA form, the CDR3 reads TGTGCCAGCAGTTACCGGAGTGGGGGGAATTCACCCCTCCACTTT. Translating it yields CASSYRSGGNSPLHF.

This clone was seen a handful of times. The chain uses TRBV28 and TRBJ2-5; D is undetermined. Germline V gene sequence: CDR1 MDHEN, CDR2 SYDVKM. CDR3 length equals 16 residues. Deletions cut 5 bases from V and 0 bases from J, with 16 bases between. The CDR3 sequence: CASSTPRRRYQETQYF. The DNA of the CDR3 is TGTGCCAGCAGTACCCCGAGACGCAGGTACCAAGAGACCCAGTACTTC.

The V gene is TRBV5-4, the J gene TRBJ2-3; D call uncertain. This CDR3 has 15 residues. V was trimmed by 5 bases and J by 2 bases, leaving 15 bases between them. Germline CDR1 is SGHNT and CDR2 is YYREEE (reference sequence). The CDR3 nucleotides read TGTGCCAGCAGTCCTGGACGGTTTATCACAGATACGCAGTATTTT. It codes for CASSPGRFITDTQYF.

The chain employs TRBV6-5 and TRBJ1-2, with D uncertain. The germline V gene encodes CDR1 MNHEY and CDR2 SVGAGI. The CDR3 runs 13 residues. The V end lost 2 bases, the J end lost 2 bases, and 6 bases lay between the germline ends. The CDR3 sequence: CASSYQANYGYTF. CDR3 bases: TGTGCCAGCAGTTACCAGGCGAACTATGGCTACACCTTC.

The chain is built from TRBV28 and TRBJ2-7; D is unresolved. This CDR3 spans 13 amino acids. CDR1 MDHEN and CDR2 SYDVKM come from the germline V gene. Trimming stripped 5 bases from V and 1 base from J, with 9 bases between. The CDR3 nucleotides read TGTGCCAGCAGTCCGACCGGATCCTACGAGCAGTACTTC. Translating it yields CASSPTGSYEQYF.